This T cell receptor beta chain emerged from a study of read filtering for tumor transcriptome and immune sequencing. Study-level information: RNA-seq yielded only 85 to 1273 TCR reads, IR-seq about 4 to 10.27 million.

Note on this clonotype: Its matching antigen is unknown.

V lost 5 bases, J lost 4 bases, and 13 bases stayed unmatched. Germline V gene sequence: CDR1 DFQATT, CDR2 SNEGSKA (reference sequence). The CDR3 sequence is 15 residues long. Findings of the study overall: In IR-seq, single-read clonotypes were roughly 80% of clonotypes but around 3.2% of reads. Compared with RNA-seq, IR-seq gave much higher clonotype depth and reliability.

Molecular barcoded adaptors covering alpha/delta and beta/gamma chains were used on roughly 400 ng RNA. TCRdb re-called the reads through MiXCR, storing one row per CDR3 protein. The table has some 30,000 distinct CDR3 sequences, 15% to 20% seen once. The clonotype originates from a donor at least 40 years old with multiple myeloma. V is TRBV20-1 and J is TRBJ2-5; TRBD2 matches 7 bases. The sample taken for sequencing was a population of CD138-negative cells sorted from bone marrow. The CDR3 reads CSAEGGKSGPETQYF. CDR3 DNA sequence: TGCAGTGCTGAGGGAGGGAAGTCAGGACCAGAGACCCAGTACTTC.